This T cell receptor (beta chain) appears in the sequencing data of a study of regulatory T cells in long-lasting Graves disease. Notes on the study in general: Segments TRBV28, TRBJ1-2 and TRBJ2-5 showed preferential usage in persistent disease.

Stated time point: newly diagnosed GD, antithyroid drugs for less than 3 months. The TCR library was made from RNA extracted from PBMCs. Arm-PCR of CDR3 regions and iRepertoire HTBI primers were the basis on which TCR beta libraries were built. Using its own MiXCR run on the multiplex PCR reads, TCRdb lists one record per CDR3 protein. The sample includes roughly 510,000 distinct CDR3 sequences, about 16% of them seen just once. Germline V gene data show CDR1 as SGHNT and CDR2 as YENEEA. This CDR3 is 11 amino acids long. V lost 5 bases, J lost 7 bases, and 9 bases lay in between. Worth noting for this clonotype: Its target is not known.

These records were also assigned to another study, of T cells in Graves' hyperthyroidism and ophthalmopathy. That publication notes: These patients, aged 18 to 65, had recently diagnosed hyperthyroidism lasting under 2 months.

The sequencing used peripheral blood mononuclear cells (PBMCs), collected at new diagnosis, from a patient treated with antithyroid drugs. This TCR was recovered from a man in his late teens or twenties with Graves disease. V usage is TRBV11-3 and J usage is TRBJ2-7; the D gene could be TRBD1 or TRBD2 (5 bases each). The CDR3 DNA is TGTGCCAGCAGCAATTGGGGGGAGCAGTACTTC. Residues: CASSNWGEQYF.